This T cell receptor beta chain emerged from a study of T cells expressing NK-cell markers. The study's findings and limits: Expanded clones of NKG2C+ T cells had an unclear HCMV specificity.

The germline CDR1 and CDR2 sequences are SGHRS and YFSETQ. The CDR3 loop spans 16 amino acids. As to this clonotype: Its antigen is undetermined.

Template switching by 5'RACE with UMIs generated the TCR beta cDNA. Reprocessing the 5' RACE reads, TCRdb reports a single entry for every CDR3 protein and omits DNA. The listing records almost 450,000 distinct CDR3 sequences. V is TRBV5-1 and J is TRBJ2-7; the TRBD1 assignment by TCRdb is unverifiable without DNA. Sequenced material: blood T cells: a sorted CD56 or NKG2C T cell subset, CD4+ or CD8+ T cells, or bulk PBMC T cells (not recorded which). The receptor was derived from a woman between 18 and 75 years old in good health. CDR3 protein: CASSFTTGTGINEQYF. The whole variable domain, filled in from reference TRBV5-1 and TRBJ2-7, reads KAGVTQTPRYLIKTRGQQVTLSCSPISGHRSVSWYQQTPGQGLQFLFEYFSETQRNKGNFPGRFSGRQFSNSRSEMNVSTLELGDSALYLCASSFTTGTGINEQYFGPGTRLTVT.